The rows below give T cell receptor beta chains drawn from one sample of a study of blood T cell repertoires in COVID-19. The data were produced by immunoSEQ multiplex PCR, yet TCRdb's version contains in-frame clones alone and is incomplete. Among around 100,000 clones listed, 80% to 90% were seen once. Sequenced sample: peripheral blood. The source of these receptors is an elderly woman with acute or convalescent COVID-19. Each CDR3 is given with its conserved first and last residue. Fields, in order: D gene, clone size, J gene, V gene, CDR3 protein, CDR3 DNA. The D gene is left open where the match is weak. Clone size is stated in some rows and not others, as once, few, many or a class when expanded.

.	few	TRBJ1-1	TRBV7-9	CASSVMNTEAFF	TGTGCCAGCAGCGTCATGAACACTGAAGCTTTCTTT
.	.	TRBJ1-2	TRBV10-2	CASSEFPGANYGYTF	TGCGCCAGCAGTGAGTTCCCAGGGGCTAACTATGGCTACACCTTC
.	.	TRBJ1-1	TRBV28	CASSLSQGEAFF	TGTGCCAGCAGTTTATCCCAGGGTGAAGCTTTCTTT
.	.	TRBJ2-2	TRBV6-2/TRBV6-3	CASSYGGARDTGELFF	TGTGCCAGCAGTTACGGGGGGGCGCGCGACACCGGGGAGCTGTTTTTT
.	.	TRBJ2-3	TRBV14	CASSQVGGPWDTQYF	TGTGCCAGCAGCCAAGTGGGGGGACCATGGGATACGCAGTATTTT
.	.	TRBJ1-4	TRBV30	CAWSVLVSSEKLFF	TGTGCCTGGAGTGTACTCGTGTCGAGTGAAAAACTGTTTTTT
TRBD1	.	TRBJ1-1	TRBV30	CAWSAGGGEAFF	TGTGCCTGGAGTGCAGGGGGCGGTGAAGCTTTCTTT
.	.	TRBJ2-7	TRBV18	CASSPAGGGYEQYF	TGTGCCAGCTCACCAGCAGGGGGAGGCTACGAGCAGTACTTC
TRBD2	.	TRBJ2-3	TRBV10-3	CAIGSAGGQGDTQYF	TGTGCCATCGGGTCGGCGGGGGGCCAGGGAGATACGCAGTATTTT
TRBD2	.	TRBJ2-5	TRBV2	CASSAGLAGASGETQYF	TGTGCCAGCAGTGCCGGACTAGCGGGGGCAAGCGGGGAGACCCAGTACTTC
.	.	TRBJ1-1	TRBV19	CASSMLTDRRTAFF	TGTGCCAGTAGTATGCTGACAGATCGAAGAACGGCTTTCTTT
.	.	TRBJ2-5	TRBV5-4	CASSPGETQYF	TGTGCCAGCAGCCCAGGAGAGACCCAGTACTTC
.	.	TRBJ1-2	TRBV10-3	CAISEWPPRGANYGYTF	TGTGCCATCAGTGAGTGGCCCCCCCGGGGGGCTAACTATGGCTACACCTTC
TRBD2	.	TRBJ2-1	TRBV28	CASSSAGTSVLDEQFF	TGTGCCAGCAGTTCAGCCGGGACTAGCGTTTTAGATGAGCAGTTCTTC
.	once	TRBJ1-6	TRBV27	CASGGTGFNSPLHF	TGTGCCAGTGGGGGAACAGGGTTTAATTCACCCCTCCACTTT
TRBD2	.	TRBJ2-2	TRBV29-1	CSVEGTSGGSATGELFF	TGCAGCGTTGAAGGGACTAGCGGGGGGTCGGCCACCGGGGAGCTGTTTTTT
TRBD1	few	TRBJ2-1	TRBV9	CASSVGAGTGIDNEQFF	TGTGCCAGCAGCGTAGGCGCCGGGACAGGCATCGACAATGAGCAGTTCTTC
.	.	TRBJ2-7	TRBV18	CASSSQGYEQYF	TGTGCCAGCTCATCTCAGGGGTACGAGCAGTACTTC
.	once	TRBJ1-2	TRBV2	CASSEVQGLGYTF	TGTGCCAGCAGTGAAGTGCAGGGACTCGGCTACACCTTC
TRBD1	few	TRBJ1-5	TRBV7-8	CASSSTTGSNQPQHF	TGTGCCAGCAGCTCGACGACAGGGAGCAATCAGCCCCAGCATTTT
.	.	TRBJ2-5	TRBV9	CASSVGRVYQETQYF	TGTGCCAGCAGCGTGGGCAGGGTGTACCAAGAGACCCAGTACTTC
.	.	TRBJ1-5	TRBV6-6	CASSNSDSRNQPQHF	TGTGCCAGCAGTAATTCCGACAGTCGCAATCAGCCCCAGCATTTT
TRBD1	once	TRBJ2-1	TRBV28	CASRQPGQGQFF	TGTGCCAGCAGACAGCCGGGACAGGGACAGTTCTTC
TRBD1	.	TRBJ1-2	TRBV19	CASSMGQAGSSGYTF	TGTGCCAGTAGTATGGGACAGGCGGGCAGCAGTGGCTACACCTTC
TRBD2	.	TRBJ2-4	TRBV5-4	CASSLESAGVGAKNIQYF	TGTGCCAGCAGCTTGGAATCAGCGGGGGTAGGGGCCAAAAACATTCAGTACTTC
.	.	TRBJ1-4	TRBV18	CASSPGGPSNEKLFF	TGTGCCAGCTCACCCGGGGGGCCGTCTAATGAAAAACTGTTTTTT
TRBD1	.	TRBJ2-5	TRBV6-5	CASSYTDRGEETQYF	TGTGCCAGCAGTTACACCGACAGGGGGGAAGAGACCCAGTACTTC
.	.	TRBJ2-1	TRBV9	CASSGQGSGEQFF	TGTGCCAGCAGCGGCCAGGGATCTGGTGAGCAGTTCTTC
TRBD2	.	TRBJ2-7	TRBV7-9	CASSGGLAGLYEQYF	TGTGCCAGCAGCGGAGGACTAGCGGGACTCTACGAGCAGTACTTC
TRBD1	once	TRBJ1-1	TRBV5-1	CASSYRGHGDTEAFF	TGCGCCAGCAGCTACAGGGGACACGGTGACACTGAAGCTTTCTTT
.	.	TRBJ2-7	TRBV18	CASSPGSPYEQYF	TGTGCCAGCTCTCCCGGGAGCCCCTACGAGCAGTACTTC
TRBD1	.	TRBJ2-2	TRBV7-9	CASSFARGLTGELFF	TGTGCCAGCAGCTTCGCCAGGGGGCTTACCGGGGAGCTGTTTTTT
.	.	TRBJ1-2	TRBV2	CASSRTLNYGYTF	TGTGCCAGCAGTCGGACTTTAAACTATGGCTACACCTTC
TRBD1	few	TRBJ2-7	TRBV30	CAWTGTGGHEQYF	TGTGCCTGGACCGGGACAGGGGGCCACGAGCAGTACTTC
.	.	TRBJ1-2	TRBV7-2	CASSLAFGLGGYTF	TGTGCCAGCAGCTTAGCCTTCGGGTTGGGTGGCTACACCTTC
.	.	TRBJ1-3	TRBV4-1	CASSQAILNTIYF	TGCGCCAGCAGCCAGGCAATCTTAAACACCATATATTTT
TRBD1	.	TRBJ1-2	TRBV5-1	CASSLSAPSGTGGTF	TGCGCCAGCAGCTTGTCCGCCCCTTCCGGGACAGGGGGCACCTTC
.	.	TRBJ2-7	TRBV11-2	CASSLYREPMKTYEQYF	TGTGCCAGCAGCTTGTATCGAGAGCCGATGAAGACCTACGAGCAGTACTTC
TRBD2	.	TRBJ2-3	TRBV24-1	CATRGWRGVTDTQYF	TGTGCCACCAGGGGATGGCGGGGGGTTACAGATACGCAGTATTTT
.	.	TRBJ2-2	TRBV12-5	CASAVLSGELFF	TGTGCTAGTGCCGTTCTAAGCGGGGAGCTGTTTTTT
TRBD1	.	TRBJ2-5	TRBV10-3	CAISEPTGGRKETQYF	TGTGCCATCAGTGAACCGACAGGGGGAAGGAAAGAGACCCAGTACTTC
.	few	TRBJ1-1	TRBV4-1	CASSQVGAGTEAFF	TGCGCCAGCAGCCAAGTAGGGGCCGGCACTGAAGCTTTCTTT
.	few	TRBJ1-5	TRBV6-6	CASSRTGEPQHF	TGTGCCAGCAGCCGCACGGGGGAGCCCCAGCATTTT
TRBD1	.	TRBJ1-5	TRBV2	CASSLRQGERQPQHF	TGTGCCAGCAGTCTTAGACAGGGTGAACGTCAGCCCCAGCATTTT
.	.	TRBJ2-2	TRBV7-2	CASSIYVAAELFF	TGTGCCAGCAGCATATATGTGGCGGCGGAGCTGTTTTTT
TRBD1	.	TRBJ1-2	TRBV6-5	CASGYRGTNYGYTF	TGTGCCAGCGGATACAGGGGAACTAACTATGGCTACACCTTC
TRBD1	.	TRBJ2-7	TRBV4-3	CASSREGTGGYEQYF	TGCGCCAGCAGCCGCGAGGGGACAGGGGGCTACGAGCAGTACTTC
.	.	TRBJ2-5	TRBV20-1	CSASVRVQETQYF	TGCAGTGCTAGTGTGCGGGTCCAAGAGACCCAGTACTTC
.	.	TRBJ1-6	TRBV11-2	CASRDQGGGNSPLHF	TGTGCCAGCAGGGATCAGGGTGGGGGGAATTCACCCCTCCACTTT
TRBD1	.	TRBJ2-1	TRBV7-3	CASSSGQGNEQFF	TGTGCCAGCAGCTCAGGACAGGGAAATGAGCAGTTCTTC
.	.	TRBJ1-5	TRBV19	CASDSSHSNQPQHF	TGTGCCAGCGACAGTAGCCATAGCAATCAGCCCCAGCATTTT
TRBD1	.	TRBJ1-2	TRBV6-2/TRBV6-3	CASSYQPGQQVSINYGYTF	TGTGCCAGCAGTTACCAACCGGGACAGCAGGTTTCTATTAACTATGGCTACACCTTC
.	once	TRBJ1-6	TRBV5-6	CASRVGQAENSPLHF	TGTGCCAGCAGGGTCGGCCAGGCCGAGAATTCACCCCTCCACTTT
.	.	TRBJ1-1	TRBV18	CASSPGQGRVSTEAFF	TGTGCCAGCTCACCAGGGCAGGGAAGGGTGAGCACTGAAGCTTTCTTT